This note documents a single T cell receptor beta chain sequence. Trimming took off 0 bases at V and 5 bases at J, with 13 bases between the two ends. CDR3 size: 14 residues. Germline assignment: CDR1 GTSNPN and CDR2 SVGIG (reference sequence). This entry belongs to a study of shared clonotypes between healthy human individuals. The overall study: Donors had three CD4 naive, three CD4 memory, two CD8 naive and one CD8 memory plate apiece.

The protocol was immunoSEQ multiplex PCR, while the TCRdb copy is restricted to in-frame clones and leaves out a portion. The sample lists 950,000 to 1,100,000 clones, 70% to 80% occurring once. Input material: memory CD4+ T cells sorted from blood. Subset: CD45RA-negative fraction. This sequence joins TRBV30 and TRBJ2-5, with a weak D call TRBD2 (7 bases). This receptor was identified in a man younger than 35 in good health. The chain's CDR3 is CAWSVGGAAETQYF. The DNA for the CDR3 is TGTGCCTGGAGTGTAGGGGGGGCGGCGGAGACCCAGTACTTC.